This TCR beta chain came from a study of early T cells in non-severe SARS-CoV-2 infection. Per germline, CDR1 MNHNS and CDR2 SASEGT. This CDR3 contains 15 residues. The junction had 3 bases not matched to a gene; V was cut back by 2 bases and J by 4 bases. Researchers tagged individual cDNA molecules with unique molecular identifiers. TCRdb recomputed calls from the 5' RACE reads with MiXCR, one row per CDR3 protein. The repertoire holds tens of thousands of distinct CDR3 sequences, with 5.9% as singletons. Sequencing input: whole blood. The receptor was derived from an adult who was a healthcare worker with PCR-confirmed SARS-CoV-2 infection or an uninfected control (not recorded which). J is TRBJ2-3 and V is TRBV6-1, with 10 bases identical to TRBD2. The CDR3: CASSETSGTPDTQYF. In nucleotides, the CDR3 is TGTGCCAGCAGTGAAACTAGCGGGACCCCAGATACGCAGTATTTT.